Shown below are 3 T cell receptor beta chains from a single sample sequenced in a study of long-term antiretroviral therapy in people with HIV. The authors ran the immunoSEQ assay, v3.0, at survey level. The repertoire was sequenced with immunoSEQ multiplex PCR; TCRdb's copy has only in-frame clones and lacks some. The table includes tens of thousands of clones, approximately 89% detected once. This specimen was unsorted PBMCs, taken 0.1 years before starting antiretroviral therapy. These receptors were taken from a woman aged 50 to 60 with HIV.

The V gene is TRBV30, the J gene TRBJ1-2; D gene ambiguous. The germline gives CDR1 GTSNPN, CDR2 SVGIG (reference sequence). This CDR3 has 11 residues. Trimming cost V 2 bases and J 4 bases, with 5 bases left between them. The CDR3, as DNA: TGTGCCTGGAGTTCCCTCTATGGCTACACCTTC. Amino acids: CAWSSLYGYTF.

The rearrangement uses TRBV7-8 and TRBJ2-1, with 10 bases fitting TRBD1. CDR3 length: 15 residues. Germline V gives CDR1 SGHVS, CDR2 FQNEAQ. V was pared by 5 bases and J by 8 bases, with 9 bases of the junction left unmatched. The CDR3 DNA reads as TGTGCCAGCAGCAAAGACAGGGGGCGTTCCGATGAGCAGTTCTTC. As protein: CASSKDRGRSDEQFF.

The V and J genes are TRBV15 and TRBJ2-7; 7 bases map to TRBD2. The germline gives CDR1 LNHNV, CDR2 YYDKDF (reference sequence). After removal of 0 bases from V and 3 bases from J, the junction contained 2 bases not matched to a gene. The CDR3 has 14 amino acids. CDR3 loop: CATSREGGGYEQYF. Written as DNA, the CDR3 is TGTGCCACCAGCAGAGAGGGGGGGGGCTACGAGCAGTACTTC. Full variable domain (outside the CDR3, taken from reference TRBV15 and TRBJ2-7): DAMVIQNPRYQVTQFGKPVTLSCSQTLNHNVMYWYQQKSSQAPKLLFHYYDKDFNNEADTPDNFQSRRPNTSFCFLDIRSPGLGDTAMYLCATSREGGGYEQYFGPGTRLTVT.